This TCR beta chain was captured in a study of blood T cell repertoires in COVID-19. Study at large: Both acute and convalescent COVID-19 samples were obtained from the United States, Italy and Spain. T cells, B-cell-depleted T cells, or PBMCs supplied cDNA or gDNA.

The CDR3 has 14 residues. V trimming: 3 bases; J trimming: 2 bases; junction bases outside the gene matches: 4. The germline gives CDR1 DFQATT, CDR2 SNEGSKA (reference sequence). Under the authors' procedure: Estimation of nucleated cell counts relied on the amplification of reference gene primers. The protocol was immunoSEQ multiplex PCR, while the TCRdb copy is restricted to in-frame clones and leaves out a portion. D and trimming were read from the DNA, whereas the V and J calls and clone size are those reported in that table. In the table there are about 63,000 clones, roughly four fifths of which are singletons.

The specimen sequenced was peripheral blood. V usage is TRBV20-1 and J usage is TRBJ2-3, with 8 bases aligning to TRBD1. The TCR originated in a human donor in a cohort sampled during active COVID-19. The CDR3 coding sequence is TGCAGTGCTAGTGACAGGGGATACACAGATACGCAGTATTTT. Translation gives CSASDRGYTDTQYF.